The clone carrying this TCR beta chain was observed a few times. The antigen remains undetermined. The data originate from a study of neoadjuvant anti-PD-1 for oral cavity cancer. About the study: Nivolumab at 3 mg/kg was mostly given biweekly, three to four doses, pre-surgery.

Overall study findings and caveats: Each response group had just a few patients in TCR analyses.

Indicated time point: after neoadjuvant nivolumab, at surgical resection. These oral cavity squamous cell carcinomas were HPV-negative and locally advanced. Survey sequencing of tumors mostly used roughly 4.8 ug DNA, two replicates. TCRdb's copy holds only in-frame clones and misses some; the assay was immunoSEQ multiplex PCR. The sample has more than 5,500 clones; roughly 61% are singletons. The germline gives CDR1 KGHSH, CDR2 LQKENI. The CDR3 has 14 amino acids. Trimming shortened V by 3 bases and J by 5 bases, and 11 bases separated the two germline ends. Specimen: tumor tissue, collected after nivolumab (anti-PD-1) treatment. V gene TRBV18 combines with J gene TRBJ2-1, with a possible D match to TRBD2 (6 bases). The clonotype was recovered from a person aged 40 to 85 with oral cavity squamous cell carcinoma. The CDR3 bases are TGTGCCAGCTCACCCGGAGGGAGCGACAATGAGCAGTTCTTC. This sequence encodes CASSPGGSDNEQFF.